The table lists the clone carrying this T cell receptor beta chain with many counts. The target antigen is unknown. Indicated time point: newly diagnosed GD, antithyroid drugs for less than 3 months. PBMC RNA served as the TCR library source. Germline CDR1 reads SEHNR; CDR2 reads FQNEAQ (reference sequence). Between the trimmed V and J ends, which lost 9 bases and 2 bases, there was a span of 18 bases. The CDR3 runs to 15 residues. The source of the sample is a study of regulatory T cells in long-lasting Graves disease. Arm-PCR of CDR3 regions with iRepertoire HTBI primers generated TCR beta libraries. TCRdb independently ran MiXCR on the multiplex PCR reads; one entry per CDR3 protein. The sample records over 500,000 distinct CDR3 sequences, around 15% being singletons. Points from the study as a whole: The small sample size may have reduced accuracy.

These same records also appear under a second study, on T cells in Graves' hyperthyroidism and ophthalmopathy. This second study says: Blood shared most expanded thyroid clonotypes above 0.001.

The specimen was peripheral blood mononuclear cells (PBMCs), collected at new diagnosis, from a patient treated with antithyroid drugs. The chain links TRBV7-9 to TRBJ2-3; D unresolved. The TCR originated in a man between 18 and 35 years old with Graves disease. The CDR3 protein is CASSPRTGYTDTQYF. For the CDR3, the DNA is TGTGCCAGTAGCCCGAGGACCGGTTACACAGATACGCAGTATTTT.